Given below is one T cell receptor beta chain in context. Within the sample, other DNA sequences also encode this same CDR3. This entry comes from a study of blood T cell repertoires in COVID-19. Study information: There were acute and convalescent COVID-19 samples, and they came from the United States, Italy and Spain. In each case, the material was cDNA or gDNA derived from T cells, B-cell-depleted T cells, or PBMCs.

The authors' processing: Amplification of reference gene primers was used by the study to estimate nucleated cell counts. Sequencing was performed with immunoSEQ multiplex PCR; in TCRdb, only in-frame clones are kept and a portion is missing. V and J calls and clone size are given by that table; D and trimming were obtained from the DNA. The sample contains 250,000 to 300,000 clones, over 80% of which appear only once. The specimen was peripheral blood. The receptor was isolated from a woman aged 40 to 49 with acute or convalescent COVID-19.

The CDR3 region is CASSKDRGYGYTF. Written as DNA, the CDR3 is TGTGCCAGCAGCAAGGACAGGGGATATGGCTACACCTTC. The V and J genes are TRBV6-2 or TRBV6-3 and TRBJ1-2; TRBD1 agrees at 9 bases. V was clipped by 6 bases and J by 5 bases; unmatched bases: 4. Germline values: CDR1 MNHEY, CDR2 SVGEGT. The CDR3 contains 13 residues.